Detailed here is one T cell receptor (beta chain). This sample was included in a study of control samples from healthy donors and cancer patients. Germline V gene lookup returns CDR1 SQVTM and CDR2 ANQGSEA. After removal of 7 bases from V and 5 bases from J, the junction contained 11 bases not matched to a gene. CDR3 length: 14 amino acids. Repertoires were generated with immunoSEQ multiplex PCR, while TCRdb's copy carries only in-frame clones and drops some. The repertoire has tens of thousands of clones, more than 75% of them found once; the top ten carry around 3%. V gene TRBV29-1 combines with J gene TRBJ2-1, with TRBD1 matching 7 bases. The origin of this receptor is a woman between 45 and 65 years old with lung cancer. The material sequenced was PBMCs. CDR3 coding DNA: TGCAGCGCGCCCCGACAGGGTTCCAACAATGAGCAGTTCTTC. This sequence encodes CSAPRQGSNNEQFF.